The clone carrying this T cell receptor (beta chain) was seen once. Its antigen remains unidentified. The donors were healthy bone marrow donors. The germline CDR1 and CDR2 sequences are LNHDA and SQIVND (reference sequence). This CDR3 is 15 amino acids long. Germline trimming cut 4 bases from V and 6 bases from J; bases unmatched to any gene: 7. This entry belongs to a study of cytomegalovirus exposure and HLA in healthy donors. Study results and limitations: Highest at DRB1 and lowest at HLA-C, TCR association rates differed among HLA loci in a later analysis. Sequencing likely generated an artifact that appeared as a cluster of highly shared sequence variants.

Primers for the PCR totalled 60 Vbeta and 13 Jbeta. Assay used: immunoSEQ multiplex PCR; TCRdb lists only in-frame clones, some missing. Among approximately 140,000 clones, around three quarters were seen once, and the ten largest hold less than 2%. The sequencing sample was made of PBMCs. This clonotype originated in a woman between 45 and 60 years old in good health and CMV-seronegative. This chain links TRBV19 with TRBJ2-2; 8 bases are a match to TRBD1. The CDR3 DNA follows: TGTGCCAGTAGTACTACAGGGGGTAAGGCCGGGGAGCTGTTTTTT. Residues: CASSTTGGKAGELFF.